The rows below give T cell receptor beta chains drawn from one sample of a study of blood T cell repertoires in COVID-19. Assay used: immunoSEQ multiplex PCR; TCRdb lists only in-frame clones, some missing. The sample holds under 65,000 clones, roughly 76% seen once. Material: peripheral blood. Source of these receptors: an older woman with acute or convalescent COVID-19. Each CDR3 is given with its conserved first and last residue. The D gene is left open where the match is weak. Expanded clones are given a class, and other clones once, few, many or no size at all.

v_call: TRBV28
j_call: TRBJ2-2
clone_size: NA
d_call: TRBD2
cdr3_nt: TGTGCCAGCAGTTTTAGCGGGGGGGCCGCAGGGGAGCTGTTTTTT
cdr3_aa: CASSFSGGAAGELFF

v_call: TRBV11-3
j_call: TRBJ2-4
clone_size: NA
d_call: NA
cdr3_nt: TGTGCCAGCAGCTCGCAGACAGGAAACATTCAGTACTTC
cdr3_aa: CASSSQTGNIQYF

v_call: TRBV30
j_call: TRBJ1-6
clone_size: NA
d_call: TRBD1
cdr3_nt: TGTGCCTGGAGGGGACAGGGGAGTGTTAATTCACCCCTCCACTTT
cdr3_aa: CAWRGQGSVNSPLHF

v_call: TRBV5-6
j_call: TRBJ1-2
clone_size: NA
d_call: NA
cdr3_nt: TGTGCCAGCAGCTTGGTTCAGGTCTTCTATGGCTACACCTTC
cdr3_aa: CASSLVQVFYGYTF

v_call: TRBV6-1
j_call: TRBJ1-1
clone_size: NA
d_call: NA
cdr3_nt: TGTGCCAGCAGTGAAGCGACCCTCGTAATCGGGGACACTGAAGCTTTCTTT
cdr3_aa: CASSEATLVIGDTEAFF

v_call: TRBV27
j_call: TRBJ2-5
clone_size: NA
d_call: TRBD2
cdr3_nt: TGTGCCAGCACCCTTAGGGGACTAGCGGGAGAGACCCAGTACTTC
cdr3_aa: CASTLRGLAGETQYF

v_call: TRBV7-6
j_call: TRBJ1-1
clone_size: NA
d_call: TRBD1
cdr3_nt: TGTGCCAGCAGCTTGCCGGACAGGCTGAACACTGAAGCTTTCTTT
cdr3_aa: CASSLPDRLNTEAFF

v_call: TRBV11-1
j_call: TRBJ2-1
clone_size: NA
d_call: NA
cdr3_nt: TGTGCCAGCAGCTGGGACAAAGGGGGCAATGAGCAGTTCTTC
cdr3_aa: CASSWDKGGNEQFF

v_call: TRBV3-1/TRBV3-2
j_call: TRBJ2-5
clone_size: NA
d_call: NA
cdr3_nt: TGTGCCAGCAGCCAGCGGGAGACCCAGTACTTC
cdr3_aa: CASSQRETQYF

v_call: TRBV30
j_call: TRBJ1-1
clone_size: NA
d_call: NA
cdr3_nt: TGTGCCTGGAGTTTACAGGGAAGCACTGAAGCTTTCTTT
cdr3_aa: CAWSLQGSTEAFF

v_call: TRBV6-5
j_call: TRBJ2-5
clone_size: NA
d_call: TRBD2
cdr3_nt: TGTGCCAGCACTCGGGGGGGCCAAGAGACCCAGTACTTC
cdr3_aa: CASTRGGQETQYF

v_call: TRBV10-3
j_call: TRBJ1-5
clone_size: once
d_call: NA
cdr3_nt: TGTGCCATCAGTGAGTCGGTGGGGGCAGATCAGCCCCAGCATTTT
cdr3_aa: CAISESVGADQPQHF

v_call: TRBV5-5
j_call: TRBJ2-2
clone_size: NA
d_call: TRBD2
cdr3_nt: TGTGCCAGCAGCTTCAATCCAGCGGGGAGGACCGGGGAGCTGTTTTTT
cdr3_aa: CASSFNPAGRTGELFF

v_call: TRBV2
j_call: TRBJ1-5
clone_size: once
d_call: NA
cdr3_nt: TGTGCCAGCAGTGAAGCCGCCTCGGGGAAAAAACAGCATTTT
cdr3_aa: CASSEAASGKKQHF

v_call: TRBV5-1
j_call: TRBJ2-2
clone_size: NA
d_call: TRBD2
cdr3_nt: TGCGCCAGCAGCTTCCTGACTAGCGGGAGGGGAACCGGGGAGCTGTTTTTT
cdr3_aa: CASSFLTSGRGTGELFF

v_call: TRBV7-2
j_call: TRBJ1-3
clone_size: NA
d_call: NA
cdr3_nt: TGTGCCAGCACCTCGACCGGGGGAGGGGGAAACACCATATATTTT
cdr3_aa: CASTSTGGGGNTIYF

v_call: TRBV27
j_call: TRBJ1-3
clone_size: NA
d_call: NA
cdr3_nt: TGTGCCAGCAGTTTATCAGGGGCCTTATCTGGAAACACCATATATTTT
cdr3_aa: CASSLSGALSGNTIYF

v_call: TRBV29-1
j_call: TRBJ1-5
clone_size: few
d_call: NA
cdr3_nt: TGCAGCGTCTCACAGGAGTTCAATCAGCCCCAGCATTTT
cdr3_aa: CSVSQEFNQPQHF

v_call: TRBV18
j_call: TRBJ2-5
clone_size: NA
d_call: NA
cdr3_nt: TGTGCCAGCTCCTCTGGTGAGGGGACCCAGTACTTC
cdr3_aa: CASSSGEGTQYF

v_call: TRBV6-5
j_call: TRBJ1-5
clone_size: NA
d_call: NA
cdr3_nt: TGTGCCAGCAGGTGGGGCAGGAGCGGGGATCAGCCCCAGCATTTT
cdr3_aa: CASRWGRSGDQPQHF

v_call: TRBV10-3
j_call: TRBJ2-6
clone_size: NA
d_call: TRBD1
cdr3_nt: TGTGCCATCAAGTCGACAGGGGGCGCCCCAGGTGGGGCCAACGTCCTGACTTTC
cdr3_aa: CAIKSTGGAPGGANVLTF

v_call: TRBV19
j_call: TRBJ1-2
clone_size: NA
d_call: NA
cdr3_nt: TGTGCCAGTAGTATAAGTGGACAGGGCTACACCTTC
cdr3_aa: CASSISGQGYTF

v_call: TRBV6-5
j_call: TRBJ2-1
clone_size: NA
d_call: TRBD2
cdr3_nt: TGTGCCAGCAGTTCCAGCGGGATAGCATCATATGAGCAGTTCTTC
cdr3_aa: CASSSSGIASYEQFF

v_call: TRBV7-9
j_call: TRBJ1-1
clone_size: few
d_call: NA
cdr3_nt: TGTGCCAGCAGCTTAGTCCCCCCGGGACACCCCCCAGCTTTCTTT
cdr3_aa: CASSLVPPGHPPAFF

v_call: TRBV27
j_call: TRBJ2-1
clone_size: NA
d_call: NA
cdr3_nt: TGTGCCAGCAGTTTAGATGTTGACTACCCTGATAATGAGCAGTTCTTC
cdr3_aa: CASSLDVDYPDNEQFF

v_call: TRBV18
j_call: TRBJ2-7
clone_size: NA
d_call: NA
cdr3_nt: TGTGCCAGCTCCCAAATCAACTCGATCGAGCAGTACTTC
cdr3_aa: CASSQINSIEQYF

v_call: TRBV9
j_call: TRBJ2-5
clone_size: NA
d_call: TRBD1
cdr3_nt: TGTGCCAGCAGCGTTGCAGGGGGCGCGGGGACCCAGTACTTC
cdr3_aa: CASSVAGGAGTQYF

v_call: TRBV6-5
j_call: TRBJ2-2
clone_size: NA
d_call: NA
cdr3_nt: TGTGCCAGCAGTTACTCGAGACAGGTCACCGGGGAGCTGTTTTTT
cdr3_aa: CASSYSRQVTGELFF

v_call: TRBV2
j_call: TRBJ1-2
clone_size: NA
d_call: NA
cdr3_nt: TGTGCCGGGCAGGGGAACGGGTATGATGGCTACACCTTC
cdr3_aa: CAGQGNGYDGYTF

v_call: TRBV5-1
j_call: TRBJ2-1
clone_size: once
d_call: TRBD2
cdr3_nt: TGCGCCAGCAGCTTGGCAGCGGGAGGGCCTCCGGTCACCCGACCCACTAACTCCTACAATGAGCAGTTCTTC
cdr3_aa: CASSLAAGGPPVTRPTNSYNEQFF

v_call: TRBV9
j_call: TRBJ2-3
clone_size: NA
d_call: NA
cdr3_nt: TGTGCCAGCAGCGTAGTCGCAGATACGCAGTATTTT
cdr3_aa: CASSVVADTQYF

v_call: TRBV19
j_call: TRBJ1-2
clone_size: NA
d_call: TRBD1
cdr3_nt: TGTGCCAGTAGTATCCTAACAGGGGTTACTAACTATGGCTACACCTTC
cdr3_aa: CASSILTGVTNYGYTF

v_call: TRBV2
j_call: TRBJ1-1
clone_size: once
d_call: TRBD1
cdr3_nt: TGTGCCAGCAGCGCACAATACGGGACAGGGGGCTTAGAAGCTTTCTTT
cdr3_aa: CASSAQYGTGGLEAFF

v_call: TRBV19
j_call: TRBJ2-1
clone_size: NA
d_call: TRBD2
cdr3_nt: TGTGCCAGTAGTTCAGCGGGGACTTACAATGAGCAGTTCTTC
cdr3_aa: CASSSAGTYNEQFF

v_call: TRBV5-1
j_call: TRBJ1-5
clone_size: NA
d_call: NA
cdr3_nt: TGCGCCAGCAGCTTGACAGCGGGGGTCGAGCCCCAGCATTTT
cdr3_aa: CASSLTAGVEPQHF

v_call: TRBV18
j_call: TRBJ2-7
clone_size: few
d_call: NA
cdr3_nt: TGTGCCAGCTCACCAGACCACGGGAGCGAGCAGTACTTC
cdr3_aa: CASSPDHGSEQYF

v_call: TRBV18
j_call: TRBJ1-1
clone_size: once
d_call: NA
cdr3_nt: TGTGCCAGCTCACCGTCTAGGACAGCCCAGAACACTGAAGCTTTCTTT
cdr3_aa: CASSPSRTAQNTEAFF